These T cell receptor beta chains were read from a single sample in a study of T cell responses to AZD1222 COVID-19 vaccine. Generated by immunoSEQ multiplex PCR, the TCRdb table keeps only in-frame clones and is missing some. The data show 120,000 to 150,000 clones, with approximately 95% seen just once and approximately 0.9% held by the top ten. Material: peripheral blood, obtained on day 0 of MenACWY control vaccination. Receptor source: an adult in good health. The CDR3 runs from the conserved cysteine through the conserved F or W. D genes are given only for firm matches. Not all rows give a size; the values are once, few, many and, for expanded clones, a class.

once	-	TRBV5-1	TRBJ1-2	CASSLTGESVYGYTF	TGCGCCAGCAGCTTGACGGGGGAATCGGTCTATGGCTACACCTTC
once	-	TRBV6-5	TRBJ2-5	CAAKGTDWETQYF	TGTGCCGCGAAGGGAACAGATTGGGAGACCCAGTACTTC
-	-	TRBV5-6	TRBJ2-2	CASSSGVTGELFF	TGTGCCAGCAGCTCAGGTGTTACCGGGGAGCTGTTTTTT
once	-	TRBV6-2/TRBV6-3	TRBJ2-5	CASSYDRETQYF	TGTGCCAGCAGTTATGACAGAGAGACCCAGTACTTC
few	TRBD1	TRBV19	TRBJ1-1	CASSIRGRGPNTEAFF	TGTGCCAGTAGTATTCGAGGCAGGGGGCCGAACACTGAAGCTTTCTTT
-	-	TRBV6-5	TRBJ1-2	CASGRNYGYTF	TGTGCCAGCGGCCGTAACTATGGCTACACCTTC
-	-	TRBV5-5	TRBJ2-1	CASSLVRESYNEQFF	TGTGCCAGCAGCTTGGTTCGGGAATCCTACAATGAGCAGTTCTTC
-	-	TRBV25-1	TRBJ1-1	CASSDRANTEAFF	TGTGCCAGCAGTGACAGGGCGAACACTGAAGCTTTCTTT
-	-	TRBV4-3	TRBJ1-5	CASSQDLDIGQPQHF	TGCGCCAGCAGCCAAGATCTTGATATTGGGCAGCCCCAGCATTTT
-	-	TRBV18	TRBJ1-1	CASSPNYGGQAFF	TGTGCCAGCTCACCCAACTATGGAGGACAAGCTTTCTTT
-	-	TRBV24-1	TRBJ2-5	CATSELPRGQSRETQYF	TGTGCCACCAGTGAATTGCCCCGAGGACAGTCGCGAGAGACCCAGTACTTC
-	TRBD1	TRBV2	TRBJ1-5	CASTWDRADQPQHF	TGTGCCAGCACCTGGGACAGGGCGGATCAGCCCCAGCATTTT
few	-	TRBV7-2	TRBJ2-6	CASSPTNGANVLTF	TGTGCCAGCAGCCCGACTAATGGGGCCAACGTCCTGACTTTC
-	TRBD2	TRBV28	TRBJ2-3	CASSSSGLAGHGEYF	TGTGCCAGCAGTTCCTCGGGACTAGCGGGACACGGGGAGTATTTT
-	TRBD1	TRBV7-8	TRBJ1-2	CASSRTGVNYGYTF	TGTGCCAGCAGTAGGACAGGGGTAAATTATGGCTACACCTTC
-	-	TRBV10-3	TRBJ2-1	CAISESIGRNNEQFF	TGTGCCATCAGTGAGTCTATTGGGCGGAACAATGAGCAGTTCTTC
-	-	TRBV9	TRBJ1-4	CASSVAAESKLFF	TGTGCCAGCAGCGTAGCCGCGGAGTCGAAGCTGTTTTTT
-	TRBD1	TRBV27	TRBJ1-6	CASMGTGGYDNSPLHF	TGTGCCAGCATGGGGACAGGGGGGTATGATAATTCACCCCTCCACTTT
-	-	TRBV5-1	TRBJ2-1	CASSLGESSYNEQFF	TGCGCCAGCAGCCTCGGGGAGAGCTCCTACAATGAGCAGTTCTTC
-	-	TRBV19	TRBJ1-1	CASRDGAGALTEAFF	TGTGCCAGTAGGGATGGGGCGGGGGCGCTGACTGAAGCTTTCTTT
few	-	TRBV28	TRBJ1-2	CASSPRPQTLNYGYTF	TGTGCCAGCAGCCCTCGCCCACAGACCCTTAACTATGGCTACACCTTC
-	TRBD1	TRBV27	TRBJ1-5	CASSLFGQGIGNQPQHF	TGTGCCAGCAGTTTATTCGGACAGGGGATTGGCAATCAGCCCCAGCATTTT
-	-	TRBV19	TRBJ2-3	CASSIRRPSTDTQYF	TGTGCCAGTAGCATCAGGAGACCAAGCACAGATACGCAGTATTTT
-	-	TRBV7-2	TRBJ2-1	CASSFKGSSYNEQFF	TGTGCCAGCAGCTTTAAGGGGAGCTCCTACAATGAGCAGTTCTTC
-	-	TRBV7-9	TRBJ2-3	CATPPRQGGTDTQYF	TGTGCCACCCCACCCCGGCAGGGAGGCACAGATACGCAGTATTTT
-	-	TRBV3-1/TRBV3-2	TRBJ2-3	CASSQGWGGTDTQYF	TGTGCCAGCAGCCAAGGTTGGGGGGGCACAGATACGCAGTATTTT
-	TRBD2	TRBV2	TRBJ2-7	CASSVAGAVVEQYF	TGTGCCAGCAGTGTAGCGGGAGCGGTCGTCGAGCAGTACTTC
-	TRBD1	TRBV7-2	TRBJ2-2	CASSLVPQGAGELFF	TGTGCCAGCAGCTTAGTTCCCCAGGGGGCCGGGGAGCTGTTTTTT
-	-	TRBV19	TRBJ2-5	CASSIQGETQYF	TGTGCCAGTAGTATACAGGGAGAGACCCAGTACTTC
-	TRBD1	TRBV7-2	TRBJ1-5	CASSPRTGPLLNNQPQHF	TGTGCCAGCAGCCCCCGGACAGGGCCCTTATTGAACAATCAGCCCCAGCATTTT
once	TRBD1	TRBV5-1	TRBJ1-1	CASSLDGQVGGVTEAFF	TGCGCCAGCAGCTTGGACGGACAGGTCGGGGGGGTCACTGAAGCTTTCTTT
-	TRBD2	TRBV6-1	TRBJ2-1	CASSEALLAGGIHEQFF	TGTGCCAGCAGTGAAGCCCTACTAGCGGGAGGGATCCATGAGCAGTTCTTC
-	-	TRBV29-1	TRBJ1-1	CSVKEGTNTEAFF	TGCAGCGTTAAGGAAGGGACGAACACTGAAGCTTTCTTT
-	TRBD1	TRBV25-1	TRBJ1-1	CASRTGVVTEAFF	TGTGCCAGTCGGACAGGGGTCGTCACTGAAGCTTTCTTT
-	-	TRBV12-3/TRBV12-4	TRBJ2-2	CASSLTGSGELFF	TGTGCCAGCAGTTTGACGGGTTCCGGGGAGCTGTTTTTT
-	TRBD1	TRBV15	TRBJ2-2	CATSRGSGGLTGELFF	TGTGCCACCAGCAGAGGTTCAGGGGGCCTCACCGGGGAGCTGTTTTTT
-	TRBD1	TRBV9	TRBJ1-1	CASSFGQGQNTEAFF	TGTGCCAGCAGCTTTGGACAGGGCCAAAACACTGAAGCTTTCTTT
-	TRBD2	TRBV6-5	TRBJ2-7	CASSYSGSRNEQYF	TGTGCCAGCAGTTATAGCGGGAGCCGTAACGAGCAGTACTTC
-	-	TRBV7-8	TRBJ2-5	CASSLAGVSMQYF	TGTGCCAGCAGCTTAGCCGGGGTTTCCATGCAGTACTTC
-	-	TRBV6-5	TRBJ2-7	CASSYPRQQYF	TGTGCCAGCAGTTACCCTCGGCAACAGTACTTC
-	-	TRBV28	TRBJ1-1	CASSFSRWGAQPEAFF	TGTGCCAGCAGTTTTTCCCGCTGGGGGGCCCAGCCGGAAGCTTTCTTT
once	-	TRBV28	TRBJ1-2	CASSLIGGEGHLYGYTF	TGTGCCAGCAGTTTAATCGGGGGGGAGGGACACCTCTATGGCTACACCTTC
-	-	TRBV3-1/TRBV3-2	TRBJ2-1	CASSQVKRKSSYNEQFF	TGTGCCAGCAGCCAAGTCAAGCGGAAGAGCTCCTACAATGAGCAGTTCTTC
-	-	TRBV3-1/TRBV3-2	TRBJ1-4	CASSHITGSNEKLFF	TGTGCCAGCAGCCATATAACAGGGAGTAATGAAAAACTGTTTTTT
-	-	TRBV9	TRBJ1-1	CASSVEGSHYTEAFF	TGTGCCAGCAGCGTAGAGGGCAGCCATTATACTGAAGCTTTCTTT
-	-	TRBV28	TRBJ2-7	CASSSPAGTYEQYF	TGTGCCAGCAGTTCCCCGGCAGGTACCTACGAGCAGTACTTC
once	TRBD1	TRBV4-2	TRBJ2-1	CASSQLQGESEQFF	TGTGCCAGCAGCCAACTACAGGGGGAAAGTGAGCAGTTCTTC
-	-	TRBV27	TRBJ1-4	CASSPLNEKLFF	TGTGCCAGCAGTCCACTCAATGAAAAACTGTTTTTT
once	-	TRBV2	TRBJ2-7	CASNEFVGREQYF	TGTGCCAGCAACGAGTTTGTGGGGCGCGAGCAGTACTTC
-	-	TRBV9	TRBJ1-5	CASSVAGDSNQPQHF	TGTGCCAGCAGCGTAGCAGGGGATAGCAATCAGCCCCAGCATTTT
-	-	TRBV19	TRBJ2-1	CASSITGADYNEQFF	TGTGCCAGTAGTATCACCGGGGCGGATTACAATGAGCAGTTCTTC
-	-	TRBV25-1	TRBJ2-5	CASSWGNQETQYF	TGTGCCAGCAGCTGGGGCAACCAAGAGACCCAGTACTTC